This entry lists 10 T cell receptor beta chains sequenced from one sample in a study of cytotoxic CD8 clonotypes in ibrutinib-treated CLL. Method: immunoSEQ multiplex PCR; TCRdb's copy keeps in-frame clones and lacks some. Of roughly 97,000 clones in the sample, approximately 80% were seen once. This specimen was PBMCs, taken after 12 months of ibrutinib treatment. The receptors were gathered from a human donor with chronic lymphocytic leukemia.

The chain is built from TRBV7-3 and TRBJ2-2; a weak D match, TRBD2 (5 bases). This CDR3 has 15 amino acids. Germline assignment: CDR1 SGHTA and CDR2 FQGTGA. Trimming stripped 5 bases from V and 4 bases from J, with 14 bases between. This chain's CDR3 is CASSPLGEPTGELFF. The DNA for the CDR3 is TGTGCCAGCAGCCCCCTCGGGGAACCCACCGGGGAGCTGTTTTTT.

This clone occurred a few times. The chain joins TRBV6-5 to TRBJ1-2; D not certain. Trimming removed 6 bases at V and 1 base at J, with 9 bases between. Germline V gene lookup returns CDR1 MNHEY and CDR2 SVGAGI. The CDR3 has 13 residues. DNA of the CDR3: TGTGCCAGCAGAAGTACAGATAACTATGGCTACACCTTC. Protein product: CASRSTDNYGYTF.

This rearrangement joins TRBV5-1 to TRBJ2-7, with 11 bases aligning to TRBD2. The length of the CDR3 is 17 residues. Germline assignment: CDR1 SGHRS and CDR2 YFSETQ. The V gene end was trimmed by 3 bases and the J gene end by 0 bases; junction bases not matched to a gene: 8. The CDR3 region is CASSSLAGGSSSYEQYF. The DNA of the CDR3 is TGCGCCAGCAGCTCTCTAGCGGGGGGATCGAGCTCCTACGAGCAGTACTTC.

J is TRBJ2-1 and V is TRBV6-5; D not resolved. The CDR3 covers 13 residues. Germline lookup yields CDR1 MNHEY and CDR2 SVGAGI. The germline V and J ends were trimmed by 5 bases and 8 bases, with 13 bases remaining between them. The CDR3 sequence is CASSGRRSDEQFF. The CDR3 nucleotides read TGTGCCAGCAGTGGCCGCCGAAGCGATGAGCAGTTCTTC.

The chain couples TRBV28 to TRBJ1-1; a possible D gene is TRBD1 (5 bases). Germline V gene sequence: CDR1 MDHEN, CDR2 SYDVKM. V gave up 6 bases and J gave up 4 bases, with 18 bases separating them. The CDR3 has 15 amino acids. The DNA for the CDR3 is TGTGCCAGCAGCCTTGGGGGGGTGAGGACCACTGAAGCTTTCTTT. Protein sequence: CASSLGGVRTTEAFF.

The V and J genes are TRBV2 and TRBJ2-6; no clear D. Per germline, CDR1 SNHLY and CDR2 FYNNEI. This CDR3 comprises 12 residues. The DNA for the CDR3 is TGTGCGATACAAAGTCGGGCCAACGTCCTGACTTTC. Its translation: CAIQSRANVLTF.

This chain joins TRBV10-3 and TRBJ2-3; TRBD1 or TRBD2 may be the D gene (5 bases each). The germline CDR1 and CDR2 sequences are ENHRY and SYGVKD. CDR3 size: 13 residues. Trimming shortened V by 5 bases and J by 3 bases, and 9 bases separated the two germline ends. CDR3 amino acids: CAISNRRTDTQYF. In DNA form, the CDR3 reads TGTGCCATCAGTAACAGGAGGACAGATACGCAGTATTTT.

In this sample, this clone turned up once. This chain joins TRBV18 and TRBJ1-1, with TRBD1 matching 9 bases. The V gene end was trimmed by 6 bases and the J gene end by 4 bases; junction bases not matched to a gene: 9. Germline-derived CDR1 and CDR2 are KGHSH and LQKENI. The CDR3 extends over 15 amino acids. The CDR3 bases are TGTGCCAGCTCGAAAACAGGGGGCGCGGTCACTGAAGCTTTCTTT. Protein sequence: CASSKTGGAVTEAFF.

This clone was seen only a few times. The CDR3 DNA reads TGCGCCAGCCAGGGACGGTTCTATGGCTACACCTTC. Translating it yields CASQGRFYGYTF. This chain joins TRBV10-1 and TRBJ1-2, with a possible D match to TRBD1 (5 bases). CDR1 and CDR2 (germline): WNHNN, SYGVQD (reference sequence). This CDR3 comprises 12 residues. With 8 bases removed from V and 4 bases from J, the gap between germline ends came to 11 bases.

At least ten counts were recorded for this clone. This sequence joins TRBV15 and TRBJ2-7; TRBD1 agrees at 8 bases. This CDR3 comprises 16 residues. CDR1 and CDR2 (germline): LNHNV, YYDKDF (reference sequence). The V and J ends lost 1 base and 7 bases, in that order; junction bases with no gene match: 12. The CDR3 spells CATSRGGSQGEAEQYF. In DNA, the CDR3 is TGTGCCACCAGCAGAGGTGGGTCACAGGGGGAGGCGGAGCAGTACTTC.